These T cell receptor beta chains were read from a single sample in a study of blood T cells in healthy people across ages. MiXCR was run by TCRdb on the 5' RACE reads, yielding one entry per CDR3 protein. Among hundreds of thousands of distinct CDR3 sequences listed, roughly 30% were seen once. Sequenced material: blood. These receptors all stem from a woman over 75 in good health. The CDR3 runs from the conserved cysteine through the conserved F or W. The order of the fields is D gene, CDR3 length, V gene, clone size, J gene, CDR3 DNA, CDR3 protein. A D gene is named only where the DNA matches it firmly. Not all rows give a size; the values are once, few, many and, for expanded clones, a class.

D: -; length: 12; V: TRBV7-2; size: -; J: TRBJ2-4; DNA: TGTGCCAGCAGCTTAGGGGGAGGCATTCAGTACTTC; CDR3: CASSLGGGIQYF
D: -; length: 14; V: TRBV7-8; size: many; J: TRBJ2-5; DNA: TGTGCCAGCAGCTTGCAGGGTTCCCAAGAGACCCAGTACTTC; CDR3: CASSLQGSQETQYF
D: TRBD1; length: 17; V: TRBV28; size: -; J: TRBJ1-2; DNA: TGTGCCAGCAGTGGGGGCAAATCCGGACAGGGATTATCGGGCTACACCTTC; CDR3: CASSGGKSGQGLSGYTF
D: -; length: 15; V: TRBV28; size: many; J: TRBJ2-3; DNA: TGTGCCAGCAGACCACAGGGCATAGGGGCAGATACGCAGTATTTT; CDR3: CASRPQGIGADTQYF
D: -; length: 12; V: TRBV2; size: few; J: TRBJ2-5; DNA: TGTGCCAGCAGTGATGTTCCAGAGACCCAGTACTTC; CDR3: CASSDVPETQYF
D: -; length: 18; V: TRBV18; size: -; J: TRBJ2-4; DNA: TGTGCCAGCTCACCATTGGGAGTTAATGGGTTAGGCAAAAACATTCAGTACTTC; CDR3: CASSPLGVNGLGKNIQYF
D: -; length: 12; V: TRBV7-9; size: many; J: TRBJ2-7; DNA: TGTGCCAGCAGCTTAGACAGCGGCGAGCAGTACTTC; CDR3: CASSLDSGEQYF
D: TRBD2; length: 14; V: TRBV27; size: -; J: TRBJ2-5; DNA: TGTGCCAGCAGAAAGCGGGGGGTCGAAGAGACCCAGTACTTC; CDR3: CASRKRGVEETQYF
D: -; length: 13; V: TRBV29-1; size: -; J: TRBJ1-2; DNA: TGCAGCGGGTCAGCTGATCCAGGGTATGGCTACACCTTC; CDR3: CSGSADPGYGYTF
D: -; length: 13; V: TRBV2; size: many; J: TRBJ2-3; DNA: TGTGCCAGCGGGAGGCGTGGGGTGGATACGCAGTATTTT; CDR3: CASGRRGVDTQYF
D: -; length: 12; V: TRBV7-2; size: many; J: TRBJ2-7; DNA: TGTGCCAGCAGCGTAGACGCCATTGGAGGGTACTTC; CDR3: CASSVDAIGGYF
D: TRBD1; length: 17; V: TRBV11-2; size: many; J: TRBJ2-7; DNA: TGTGCCAGCAGCCCCATTAACAGGGGGCTGATGTCCTACGAGCAGTACTTC; CDR3: CASSPINRGLMSYEQYF
D: TRBD1; length: 17; V: TRBV5-1; size: few; J: TRBJ1-1; DNA: TGCGCCAGCAGCCTACGGACAGGGGGCGATGAGGGCACTGAAGCTTTCTTT; CDR3: CASSLRTGGDEGTEAFF
D: -; length: 14; V: TRBV7-9; size: many; J: TRBJ1-2; DNA: TGTGCCAGCAGCTTAGAGGGTTCTAACTATGGCTACACCTTC; CDR3: CASSLEGSNYGYTF
D: -; length: 15; V: TRBV6-2/TRBV6-3; size: -; J: TRBJ2-7; DNA: TGTGCCAGCAGTTACACCGGGACAAGCGCCTACGAGCAGTACTTC; CDR3: CASSYTGTSAYEQYF
D: -; length: 16; V: TRBV7-2; size: many; J: TRBJ2-4; DNA: TGTGCCAGCAGCTTAGTAGGGGGACTAGCCAAAAACATTCAGTACTTC; CDR3: CASSLVGGLAKNIQYF
D: TRBD2; length: 16; V: TRBV18; size: few; J: TRBJ2-5; DNA: TGTGCCAGCTCAACTGGACTAGCGGGGGGGCAAGCGACCCAGTACTTC; CDR3: CASSTGLAGGQATQYF
D: TRBD1; length: 18; V: TRBV20-1; size: many; J: TRBJ2-3; DNA: TGCAGTGCTAGAGATTCGCGAGGACAGGGGGCGCCCCCAGATACGCAGTATTTT; CDR3: CSARDSRGQGAPPDTQYF
D: -; length: 12; V: TRBV29-1; size: many; J: TRBJ1-1; DNA: TGCAGCGTAGGACGGATGAACACTGAAGCTTTCTTT; CDR3: CSVGRMNTEAFF
D: TRBD1; length: 15; V: TRBV7-8; size: once; J: TRBJ2-7; DNA: TGTGCCAGCAGCTCGCAGGGGGCCCCTACCGCCGAGCAGTACTTC; CDR3: CASSSQGAPTAEQYF
D: TRBD2; length: 13; V: TRBV7-3; size: few; J: TRBJ2-1; DNA: TGTGCCAGCAGATCTAGCGGGAGCAATGAGCAGTTCTTC; CDR3: CASRSSGSNEQFF
D: TRBD1; length: 17; V: TRBV7-2; size: -; J: TRBJ1-6; DNA: TGTGCCAGCAGCTTACGCATTCCGGGACAGGCTAATTCACCCCTCCACTTT; CDR3: CASSLRIPGQANSPLHF
D: -; length: 13; V: TRBV20-1; size: -; J: TRBJ1-5; DNA: TGCAGTGCTACGTACGCGGTCAATCAGCCCCGGCATTTT; CDR3: CSATYAVNQPRHF
D: -; length: 13; V: TRBV20-1; size: many; J: TRBJ2-7; DNA: TGCAGTGCTAGGCAGCGGACCTCCTACGAGCAGTACTTC; CDR3: CSARQRTSYEQYF
D: -; length: 15; V: TRBV24-1; size: many; J: TRBJ2-1; DNA: TGTGCCACCAGTGATTTCGGTACAGGGTCGAATGAGCAGTTCTTC; CDR3: CATSDFGTGSNEQFF
D: TRBD2; length: 14; V: TRBV27; size: many; J: TRBJ2-4; DNA: TGTGCCAGCGGCCCGTGGGCGGGGGACGACATTCAGTACTTC; CDR3: CASGPWAGDDIQYF
D: -; length: 16; V: TRBV28; size: few; J: TRBJ1-5; DNA: TGTGCCAGCAGTGGGACTCTAATTAGGGTGGATCAGCCCCAGCATTTT; CDR3: CASSGTLIRVDQPQHF
D: TRBD1; length: 15; V: TRBV12-3/TRBV12-4; size: -; J: TRBJ2-3; DNA: TGTGCCAGCAGCTCACCGGGACAGGGAACAGATGTGCAGTATTTT; CDR3: CASSSPGQGTDVQYF
D: -; length: 16; V: TRBV5-6; size: many; J: TRBJ2-1; DNA: TGTGCCAGCAGCTTGGTCTCAGGAGTGAACTACAATGAGCAGTTCTTC; CDR3: CASSLVSGVNYNEQFF
D: TRBD1; length: 16; V: TRBV3-1; size: many; J: TRBJ2-7; DNA: TGTGCCAGCAGCCAAGTTCCCGGGACAGGTGTCTACGAGCAGTACTTC; CDR3: CASSQVPGTGVYEQYF
D: -; length: 13; V: TRBV12-3/TRBV12-4; size: -; J: TRBJ2-2; DNA: TGTGCCAGCAGGACAGAAGTAGCCGGGGAGCTGTTTTTT; CDR3: CASRTEVAGELFF
D: -; length: 17; V: TRBV5-1; size: many; J: TRBJ2-6; DNA: TGCGCCAGCAGCTTGGCGGCAGGGGCAGTAGGGGCCAACGTCCTGACTTTC; CDR3: CASSLAAGAVGANVLTF
D: -; length: 11; V: TRBV2; size: -; J: TRBJ1-1; DNA: TGTGCCAGCAGTGAGGAAACCCGAGCTTTCTTT; CDR3: CASSEETRAFF
D: TRBD1; length: 15; V: TRBV5-1; size: once; J: TRBJ2-7; DNA: TGCGCCAGCAGCTGGGGACAGGGGCAAACCTACGAGCAGTACTTC; CDR3: CASSWGQGQTYEQYF
D: -; length: 15; V: TRBV18; size: -; J: TRBJ1-4; DNA: TGTGCCAGCTCACCTGAGAGGGCGGAAAATGAAAAACTGTTTTTT; CDR3: CASSPERAENEKLFF
D: -; length: 15; V: TRBV9; size: many; J: TRBJ2-1; DNA: TGTGCCAGCAGCGCGACTTACTATCCCTACAATGAGCAGTTCTTC; CDR3: CASSATYYPYNEQFF
D: -; length: 13; V: TRBV20-1; size: -; J: TRBJ1-2; DNA: TGCAGTGCTAGAGGGGCGGTGCGCTATGGCTACACCTTC; CDR3: CSARGAVRYGYTF
D: -; length: 14; V: TRBV24-1; size: -; J: TRBJ2-3; DNA: TGTGCCACCAGTGACTCACAGGGAACAGATACGCAGTATTTT; CDR3: CATSDSQGTDTQYF
D: -; length: 13; V: TRBV7-2; size: -; J: TRBJ1-1; DNA: TGTGCCAGCAGCTTATTATTCAGGGCTGAAGCTTTCTTT; CDR3: CASSLLFRAEAFF
D: -; length: 14; V: TRBV7-2; size: once; J: TRBJ2-6; DNA: TGTGCCAGCAGCTTGACAGTCCTGTCCTCCGTCCTGACTTTC; CDR3: CASSLTVLSSVLTF
D: TRBD1; length: 15; V: TRBV7-3; size: many; J: TRBJ1-6; DNA: TGTGCCAGCAGCTTAGGACAGGGGGATAATTCACCCCTCCACTTT; CDR3: CASSLGQGDNSPLHF
D: -; length: 13; V: TRBV20-1; size: -; J: TRBJ2-3; DNA: TGCAGTGCTAGTGGCGCATCCCAGAATACGCAGTATTTT; CDR3: CSASGASQNTQYF
D: -; length: 15; V: TRBV4-2; size: many; J: TRBJ1-5; DNA: TGTGCCAGCAGCCAAGATCCGGGGGGCGGACAGCCCCAGCATTTT; CDR3: CASSQDPGGGQPQHF
D: -; length: 14; V: TRBV2; size: many; J: TRBJ2-7; DNA: TGTGCCAGCAGTGAACGGCAGTTCTTCTACGAGCAGTACTTC; CDR3: CASSERQFFYEQYF
D: -; length: 15; V: TRBV11-1; size: many; J: TRBJ2-5; DNA: TGTGCCAGCAGCTTAGAACAGGCCTTCCAAGAGACCCAGTACTTC; CDR3: CASSLEQAFQETQYF